This is a list of T cell receptor beta chains from one sample in a study of cytomegalovirus exposure and HLA in healthy donors. TCRdb's table, derived via immunoSEQ multiplex PCR, lists solely in-frame clones and lacks some. The sample has roughly 100,000 clones; more than 80% are singletons. Sequencing was done on a sample of PBMCs. The receptor set was obtained from a man aged 18 to 35 in good health and CMV-seronegative. The CDR3 runs from the conserved cysteine through the conserved F or W. A D gene is named only where the DNA matches it firmly. Some rows mark clone size as missing; the rest say once, few, many or name a class of expanded clone.

j_call,clone_size,v_call,d_call,cdr3_nt,cdr3_aa
TRBJ1-2,.,TRBV5-1,.,TGCGCCAGCAGTAGAGACGGACTTGATGGCTACACCTTC,CASSRDGLDGYTF
TRBJ2-3,.,TRBV7-7,.,TGTGCTAGCTCCCCTGGGGGGACTTCTAGCACAGATACGCAGTATTTT,CASSPGGTSSTDTQYF
TRBJ2-7,.,TRBV7-2,.,TGTGCCAGCAGCCGCCGGGGGTCCCTAAGCTACGAGCAGTACTTC,CASSRRGSLSYEQYF
TRBJ1-6,.,TRBV5-1,.,TGCGCCAGCAGCTCCTCGACCACTGCGGGGTCACCCCTCCACTTT,CASSSSTTAGSPLHF
TRBJ1-6,.,TRBV13,.,TGTGCCAGCAGCTTTGGGCAGGCGAATTCACCCCTCCACTTT,CASSFGQANSPLHF
TRBJ1-1,few,TRBV10-1,.,TGCGCCAGCAGTGCACAATTGAACACTGAAGCTTTCTTT,CASSAQLNTEAFF
TRBJ1-1,.,TRBV4-3,TRBD1,TGCGCCAGCAGCCAAGATCTTCGGGCGACAGGGGTGAACACTGAAGCTTTCTTT,CASSQDLRATGVNTEAFF
TRBJ2-1,few,TRBV5-4,.,TGTGCCAGCAGCTTGGCGACTAGGGGACTTGGCTCCTACAATGAGCAGTTCTTC,CASSLATRGLGSYNEQFF
TRBJ2-5,.,TRBV9,.,TGTGCCAGCAGTTCCCATGGACTGGTAGGGGGAGAGACCCAGTACTTC,CASSSHGLVGGETQYF
TRBJ2-1,.,TRBV29-1,TRBD2,TGCAGCGTCCTCCCCCGGGAGGGATACAATGAGCAGTTCTTC,CSVLPREGYNEQFF
TRBJ2-7,.,TRBV5-5,TRBD1,TGTGCCAGCAGCTTCCTGGACAGGGGCGCAACCTACGAGCAGTACTTC,CASSFLDRGATYEQYF
TRBJ2-1,.,TRBV2,.,TGTGCCAGCAGTGAGAGCACTCCCCTGATGCATGAGCAGTTCTTC,CASSESTPLMHEQFF
TRBJ1-1,.,TRBV7-2,.,TGTGCCAGCAATAGAGTCAGGGGTAACACTGAAGCTTTCTTT,CASNRVRGNTEAFF
TRBJ2-1,once,TRBV7-3,.,TGTGCCAGCAGCTTAACGGGGCCCCCGCCGAAAAGTGAGCAGTTCTTC,CASSLTGPPPKSEQFF
TRBJ1-5,.,TRBV5-1,.,TGCGCCAGCAGCTTGGGAGGGTACAGCAATCAGCCCCAGCATTTT,CASSLGGYSNQPQHF
TRBJ1-3,.,TRBV28,.,TGTGCCAGCAGCATAACGAGCTCTGGAAACACCATATATTTT,CASSITSSGNTIYF
TRBJ1-1,.,TRBV5-1,TRBD1,TGCGCCAGCAGCTTACGGACAGGGAACACTGAAGCTTTCTTT,CASSLRTGNTEAFF
TRBJ1-2,.,TRBV18,.,TGTGCCAGCTCACCGTCGACAGTGAACCCAGGTGGCTACACCTTC,CASSPSTVNPGGYTF
TRBJ2-2,.,TRBV11-1,.,TGTGCCAGCCGGAAAAGGGAGACCCCCGGGGAGCTGTTTTTT,CASRKRETPGELFF
TRBJ2-1,.,TRBV10-3,.,TGTGCTTTAGCTGCAGAGAGCTCCTACAATGAGCAGTTCTTC,CALAAESSYNEQFF
TRBJ1-2,once,TRBV7-9,.,TGTTCCAGCAGCTCACTACAGGGTACGGTTGGCTACACCTTC,CSSSSLQGTVGYTF
TRBJ1-4,many,TRBV2,.,TGTGCCAGCAGTGGGGACACCTCAACTAATGAAAAACTGTTTTTT,CASSGDTSTNEKLFF
TRBJ2-7,.,TRBV2,TRBD2,TGTGCCAGCAGTGAATTGGGCCAGCGGGAGAAAACCTACGAGCAGTACTTC,CASSELGQREKTYEQYF
TRBJ1-2,.,TRBV7-9,.,TGTGCCAGCAGCTTAGTGGGAGGCGTGGCGTCCTATGGCTACACCTTC,CASSLVGGVASYGYTF
TRBJ1-5,.,TRBV7-2,.,TGTGCCAGCAGCTTAGGAGGAGGGAGCGGTAATCAGCCCCAGCATTTT,CASSLGGGSGNQPQHF
TRBJ2-1,.,TRBV14,.,TGTGCCAGCAGCCTTCTGGGACTCTACAATGAGCAGTTCTTC,CASSLLGLYNEQFF
TRBJ2-7,few,TRBV27,.,TGTGCCAGCAGTTTATCGACCGGAGTCTTCTCCTACGAGCAGTACTTC,CASSLSTGVFSYEQYF
TRBJ2-7,.,TRBV21-1,.,TGTGCCAGCAGCAAAGCCCCCAGCGGGAGTCAGTACGAGCAGTACTTC,CASSKAPSGSQYEQYF
TRBJ1-5,.,TRBV5-8,TRBD1,TGTGCCAGCAGCCGGGACAGTGGTACGTGGAGCAATCAGCCCCAGCATTTT,CASSRDSGTWSNQPQHF
TRBJ1-4,.,TRBV7-2,.,TGTGCCAGCAGCGGCGGACTTTGGATGGGGGAAAAACTGTTTTTT,CASSGGLWMGEKLFF
TRBJ1-1,.,TRBV7-6,.,TGTGCCAGCCATAAGCAGAACACTGAAGCTTTCTTT,CASHKQNTEAFF
TRBJ1-1,.,TRBV19,.,TGTGCCAGTAGTTACCGGGTCGGAGACACTGAAGCTTTCTTT,CASSYRVGDTEAFF
TRBJ2-1,.,TRBV11-2,TRBD2,TGTGCCAGCAGCCTCGCGACGGGGGGAGAGCAGGCTGAGCAGTTCTTC,CASSLATGGEQAEQFF
TRBJ2-5,.,TRBV11-3,.,TGTGCCAGCAGCTTAGATTTCACCGGGGCAGGGGGGGAGACCCAGTACTTC,CASSLDFTGAGGETQYF
TRBJ2-7,.,TRBV27,.,TGTGCCAGCAGTTGGTCCGGCCCCCGTTGGAGCGAGCAGTACTTC,CASSWSGPRWSEQYF
TRBJ2-2,.,TRBV6-6,.,TGTGCCAGCAGTTACGAGAATCTGAACACCGGGGAGCTGTTTTTT,CASSYENLNTGELFF
TRBJ2-7,.,TRBV4-3,TRBD1,TGCGCCAGCAGCCAAGAGACAGGGGGCAATTCCTACGAGCAGTACTTC,CASSQETGGNSYEQYF
TRBJ2-5,.,TRBV11-2,.,TGTGCCAGCAGCTTATCCGCGGCCCAAGAGACCCAGTACTTC,CASSLSAAQETQYF
TRBJ1-5,.,TRBV29-1,.,TGCAGCGTGGGGGGAAGCAATCAGCCCCAGCATTTT,CSVGGSNQPQHF
TRBJ2-7,.,TRBV9,.,TGTGCCAGCAGCGCCCGAGCAGGGGCTTCCTACGAGCAGTACTTC,CASSARAGASYEQYF
TRBJ1-2,.,TRBV2,TRBD1,TGTGCCAGCAGCCCGACTACTACAGGGGGCCAAGGCTACACCTTC,CASSPTTTGGQGYTF
TRBJ1-2,.,TRBV2,.,TGTGCCAGCAGGGTGGACAGCCTAGACTATGGCTACACCTTC,CASRVDSLDYGYTF
TRBJ2-7,.,TRBV18,TRBD1,TGTGCCAGCTCACCAGCGGGACAGGGGAGGGAGCAGTACTTC,CASSPAGQGREQYF
TRBJ1-1,few,TRBV5-1,.,TGCGCCAGCAGCCCGGACAGCACTGAAGCTTTCTTT,CASSPDSTEAFF
TRBJ2-1,.,TRBV7-9,.,TGTGCCCAACCTAGCGATGAGCAGTTCTTC,CAQPSDEQFF
TRBJ2-7,.,TRBV28,.,TGTGGCAGCGTATCCCTCGACAGGCCTTCCTACGAGCAGTACTTC,CGSVSLDRPSYEQYF
TRBJ1-5,.,TRBV2,TRBD1,TGTGCCAGCACTACCGATCAGGGGGCGGGTCAGCCCCAGCATTTT,CASTTDQGAGQPQHF